Following are 27 T cell receptor beta chains from one sample sequenced in a study of technical replicates of blood from a few donors. TCRdb's table, derived via immunoSEQ multiplex PCR, lists solely in-frame clones and lacks some. Of roughly 12,000 clones listed, roughly 94% are singletons. Specimen: PBMCs. These receptors all come from a human donor in good health.

The V gene is TRBV7-8, the J gene TRBJ2-1; 7 bases line up with TRBD1. This CDR3 has 17 residues. Unmatched junction bases numbered 10, after V lost 5 bases and J lost 0 bases. Germline-derived CDR1 and CDR2 are SGHVS and FQNEAQ. DNA of the CDR3: TGTGCCAGCAGCCCATCCCGGACAGGACACTCCTACAATGAGCAGTTCTTC. It codes for CASSPSRTGHSYNEQFF. Complete variable domain (other parts from reference TRBV7-8 and TRBJ2-1): GAGVSQSPRYKVAKRGQDVALRCDPISGHVSLFWYQQALGQGPEFLTYFQNEAQLDKSGLPSDRFFAERPEGSVSTLKIQRTQQEDSAVYLCASSPSRTGHSYNEQFFGPGTRLTVL.

The rearrangement uses TRBV6-4 and TRBJ2-3; 8 bases agree with TRBD2. J lost 2 bases, V lost 7 bases, and 11 bases had no gene match. The CDR3 is 16 amino acids. Germline loops: CDR1 MRHNA, CDR2 SNTAGT. Here the CDR3 reads CASIGRGVMNTDTQYF. DNA for the CDR3: TGTGCCAGCATTGGGCGGGGGGTCATGAACACAGATACGCAGTATTTT.

The rearrangement joins TRBV6-6 to TRBJ2-7; TRBD1 matches at 9 bases. The V and J ends lost 6 bases and 0 bases, in that order; junction bases with no gene match: 3. This CDR3 is 14 amino acids long. CDR1 and CDR2 (germline): MNHNY, SVGAGI (reference sequence). CDR3 sequence: CASRGGQGSYEQYF. DNA of the CDR3: TGTGCCAGCAGAGGGGGACAGGGCTCCTACGAGCAGTACTTC.

CDR3 sequence: CATSRDGGRAGGDQYF. DNA for the CDR3: TGTGCCACCAGCAGAGATGGAGGGAGAGCGGGGGGGGACCAGTACTTC. The V gene is TRBV15, the J gene TRBJ2-5, with 10 bases identical to TRBD2. Trimming cost V 0 bases and J 10 bases; bases outside gene matches: 11. From germline, CDR1 is LNHNV and CDR2 YYDKDF (reference sequence). There are 16 residues in the CDR3.

The genes are TRBV15 and TRBJ2-5; tentative D call: TRBD1 (6 bases). This CDR3 spans 14 amino acids. V was clipped by 9 bases and J by 2 bases, with 16 bases between them. CDR1 is LNHNV, CDR2 YYDKDF, per germline (reference sequence). The CDR3 bases are TGTGCCACTAGACGGTTCGGACAGCAAGAGACCCAGTACTTC. Residues: CATRRFGQQETQYF.

CDR3 in DNA: TGCGCCAGCAGTGAACAGGGTAGATATGGCTACACCTTC. As protein: CASSEQGRYGYTF. The chain carries TRBV10-1 and TRBJ1-2; D might be TRBD1 (6 bases). V was pared by 3 bases and J by 5 bases, with 10 bases between. This CDR3 has 13 amino acids. CDR1 and CDR2 (germline): WNHNN, SYGVQD (reference sequence).

The V call is TRBV7-2, the J call TRBJ1-1; D gene ambiguous. Germline V gene data show CDR1 as SGHTA and CDR2 as FQGNSA. The CDR3 runs to 14 residues. The ends were cut back, 3 bases at V and 1 base at J, with 9 bases in the middle. CDR3 in DNA: TGTGCCAGCAGCTTGACGAGGGAGAACACTGAAGCTTTCTTT. As protein: CASSLTRENTEAFF.

In DNA, the CDR3 is TGTGCCAGCAGCTTGCTGGGACAGGGGGCTAATAACTACGAGCAGTACTTC. As protein: CASSLLGQGANNYEQYF. The chain links TRBV5-5 to TRBJ2-7; 12 bases agree with TRBD1. Germline CDR1 reads SGHKS; CDR2 reads YYEKEE (reference sequence). With V trimmed by 1 base and J by 3 bases, 8 bases remained unmatched. CDR3 length: 17 amino acids.

The V and J genes are TRBV18 and TRBJ1-4, with D hard to call. Germline V gene data show CDR1 as KGHSH and CDR2 as LQKENI. The CDR3 loop spans 15 amino acids. Trimming pared 1 base from V and 4 bases from J, leaving 10 bases between. CDR3 region: CASSPRGPNNEKLFF. DNA for the CDR3: TGTGCCAGCTCACCACGCGGGCCTAATAATGAAAAACTGTTTTTT.

The chain couples TRBV14 to TRBJ2-7; D is possibly TRBD1 (6 bases). Germline V gene lookup returns CDR1 SGHDN and CDR2 FVKESK. V dropped 4 bases and J dropped 4 bases, with 17 bases sitting between them. The CDR3 is made up of 15 amino acids. CDR3 coding DNA: TGTGCCAGCAGCCCGAAGTGGGGGCGCGGGTACGAGCAGTACTTC. It encodes CASSPKWGRGYEQYF. Filled out from reference TRBV14 and TRBJ2-7, the complete variable domain reads EAGVTQFPSHSVIEKGQTVTLRCDPISGHDNLYWYRRVMGKEIKFLLHFVKESKQDESGMPNNRFLAERTGGTYSTLKVQPAELEDSGVYFCASSPKWGRGYEQYFGPGTRLTVT.

The V gene is TRBV6-6, the J gene TRBJ1-4; 10 positions match TRBD1. This CDR3 has 16 amino acids. J lost 8 bases, V lost 5 bases, and 11 bases had no gene match. Germline CDR1 and CDR2: MNHNY and SVGAGI (reference sequence). The CDR3: CASSQGQGKGAEKLFF. The CDR3 DNA reads as TGTGCCAGCAGTCAGGGACAGGGGAAAGGGGCCGAAAAACTGTTTTTT.

The chain has TRBV10-2 and TRBJ2-1, with TRBD2 matching over 7 bases. The J segment lost 9 bases and the V segment lost 4 bases, leaving 12 bases of the junction unmatched. Germline V gives CDR1 WSHSY, CDR2 SAAADI. CDR3 length: 15 residues. DNA of the CDR3: TGCGCCAGCAGTGGGACTAGAGGGTCAGGACGTGAGCAGTTCTTC. This encodes CASSGTRGSGREQFF.

This chain uses TRBV13 with TRBJ2-2; perhaps TRBD1 as D (6 bases). Germline V lookup: CDR1 PRHDT, CDR2 FYEKMQ (reference sequence). CDR3 length: 15 residues. Trimming took 5 bases from V and 4 from J, leaving 14 bases between them. The CDR3 coding sequence is TGTGCCAGCAGCCGCGCCAGGACAGTCACCGGGGAGCTGTTTTTT. Its translation: CASSRARTVTGELFF.

This rearrangement joins TRBV5-1 to TRBJ2-5, with D possibly matching TRBD1 (5 bases). V was pared by 3 bases and J by 2 bases, with 11 bases between. Germline V CDR1 and CDR2: SGHRS, YFSETQ. This CDR3 has 14 residues. This chain's CDR3 is CASSSGQAQETQYF. The CDR3 nucleotides read TGCGCCAGCAGCTCCGGACAAGCACAAGAGACCCAGTACTTC.

The chain employs TRBV11-1 and TRBJ2-2; D perhaps matches TRBD1 (6 bases). The CDR3 has 14 amino acids. Trimming stripped 5 bases from V and 2 bases from J, with 9 bases between. Germline loops: CDR1 SGHAT, CDR2 FQDESV (reference sequence). The chain's CDR3 is CASSQDRNTGELFF. Here the CDR3 DNA reads TGTGCCAGCAGCCAGGACAGAAACACCGGGGAGCTGTTTTTT.

The table lists this clone with a count of one. This chain connects TRBV5-1 to TRBJ2-7; TRBD1 matches 10 bases. V trimming: 2 bases; J trimming: 7 bases; junction bases outside the gene matches: 6. The CDR3 is 14 residues long. In germline, CDR1 is SGHRS, CDR2 YFSETQ. Here the CDR3 reads CASSLRQGAREQYF. The CDR3 DNA is TGCGCCAGCAGCTTAAGACAGGGGGCGAGGGAGCAGTACTTC.

The CDR3 region is CASSLSAGLAGYEQYF. The CDR3 nucleotides read TGTGCCAGCAGTTTATCGGCGGGACTAGCGGGGTACGAGCAGTACTTC. V usage is TRBV28 and J usage is TRBJ2-7; 13 bases fit TRBD2. This CDR3 spans 16 amino acids. The V gene end was trimmed by 1 base and the J gene end by 4 bases; junction bases not matched to a gene: 4. Germline V gene data show CDR1 as MDHEN and CDR2 as SYDVKM.

The chain employs TRBV2 and TRBJ2-1; the match to TRBD2 covers 7 bases. Unmatched junction bases numbered 6, after V lost 6 bases and J lost 13 bases. The CDR3 consists of 11 residues. CDR1 and CDR2 from the germline V gene are SNHLY and FYNNEI. DNA of the CDR3: TGTGCCAGCAGATATGCGGGGGAACAGTTCTTC. The encoded protein is CASRYAGEQFF.

CDR3 residues: CASSPGLAVSEQFF. The CDR3 DNA sequence: TGTGCCAGCAGCCCGGGACTAGCTGTTAGTGAGCAGTTCTTC. The V gene is TRBV7-9, the J gene TRBJ2-1, with 9 nucleotides matching TRBD2. The junction had 8 bases not matched to a gene; V was cut back by 5 bases and J by 9 bases. This CDR3 is built from 14 residues. Looked up from germline, CDR1 is SEHNR and CDR2 is FQNEAQ (reference sequence).

The V call is TRBV15, the J call TRBJ2-1, with 7 nucleotides matching TRBD2. The CDR3 loop spans 17 amino acids. CDR1 and CDR2 from the germline V gene are LNHNV and YYDKDF (reference sequence). After removal of 2 bases from V and 0 bases from J, the junction contained 7 bases not matched to a gene. The DNA for the CDR3 is TGTGCCACCAGCAGACCCCGGGGACTAAGCTCCTACAATGAGCAGTTCTTC. It translates to CATSRPRGLSSYNEQFF. The entire variable domain, with the rest obtained from reference TRBV15 and TRBJ2-1, is as follows: DAMVIQNPRYQVTQFGKPVTLSCSQTLNHNVMYWYQQKSSQAPKLLFHYYDKDFNNEADTPDNFQSRRPNTSFCFLDIRSPGLGDTAMYLCATSRPRGLSSYNEQFFGPGTRLTVL.

The rearrangement joins TRBV27 to TRBJ2-7; D unresolved. V lost 5 bases and J lost 0, with 11 bases in between. The CDR3 has 14 residues. Germline V CDR1 and CDR2: MNHEY, SMNVEV (reference sequence). CDR3 region: CASSAVSGSYEQYF. The CDR3 nucleotides are TGTGCCAGCAGTGCGGTATCGGGCTCCTACGAGCAGTACTTC.

The V and J genes are TRBV9 and TRBJ2-1; TRBD2 might be the D (6 bases). This CDR3 has 16 amino acids. V shed 4 bases and J shed 3 bases, with 17 bases lying between them. Germline loops: CDR1 SGDLS, CDR2 YYNGEE. For the CDR3, the DNA is TGTGCCAGCAGCCCCGGCGGTAGCGGAAACTACAATGAGCAGTTCTTC. As protein: CASSPGGSGNYNEQFF.

The rearrangement links TRBV2 to TRBJ2-5; 11 bases are a match to TRBD1. The ends lost 6 bases at V and 5 bases at J; junction bases unmatched: 11. The germline CDR1 and CDR2 sequences are SNHLY and FYNNEI. The CDR3 has 16 amino acids. The CDR3 reads CASRPRGTGGEETQYF. CDR3 bases: TGTGCCAGCAGACCCCGTGGGACAGGGGGGGAGGAGACCCAGTACTTC. Full variable domain (remainder filled in from reference TRBV2 and TRBJ2-5): EPEVTQTPSHQVTQMGQEVILRCVPISNHLYFYWYRQILGQKVEFLVSFYNNEISEKSEIFDDQFSVERPDGSNFTLKIRSTKLEDSAMYFCASRPRGTGGEETQYFGPGTRLLVL.

The V gene is TRBV6-1, the J gene TRBJ1-1; possibly TRBD1 for D (6 bases). The CDR3 is made up of 16 amino acids. V was pared by 2 bases and J by 7 bases, with 20 bases between. CDR1 is MNHNS, CDR2 SASEGT, per germline. In DNA, the CDR3 is TGTGCCAGCAGTGAATATTCAGGGACAAATAGGAATGAAGCTTTCTTT. It translates to CASSEYSGTNRNEAFF.

V usage is TRBV7-2 and J usage is TRBJ1-1; D gene uncertain. The V gene lost 1 base and the J gene lost 7 bases, with 7 bases spanning the gap. The CDR3 extends over 12 amino acids. Looked up from germline, CDR1 is SGHTA and CDR2 is FQGNSA. The CDR3 DNA is TGTGCCAGCAGCTTAGACAGCATTGAAGCTTTCTTT. Its protein product is CASSLDSIEAFF.

This chain joins TRBV27 and TRBJ2-5, with TRBD2 matching 14 bases. CDR1 and CDR2 (germline): MNHEY, SMNVEV (reference sequence). V trimming: 4 bases; J trimming: 4 bases; junction bases outside the gene matches: 8. The CDR3 has 17 residues. The DNA of the CDR3 is TGTGCCAGCAGTTCGCCGACCGGGACTAGCGGGAGAGAGACCCAGTACTTC. Residues: CASSSPTGTSGRETQYF.

The V and J genes are TRBV7-9 and TRBJ2-3; D unresolved. Germline V CDR1 and CDR2: SEHNR, FQNEAQ (reference sequence). The V end was cut by 5 bases, the J end by 1 base, with 10 bases between. The CDR3 totals 14 residues. The CDR3 loop is CASSLRQGTDTQYF. DNA of the CDR3: TGTGCCAGCAGCCTCCGTCAGGGCACAGATACGCAGTATTTT.